This TCR beta chain was observed in a study of blood T cell repertoires in COVID-19 (dated by TCRdb to the early 2020s). Background on the whole study: The collaborator samples originated in the United States, Italy and Spain and spanned the acute and convalescent phases of COVID-19. A de-identified subject ID, COVID-19 status, age in years and sex were almost always included in the sample metadata. Samples came from the ongoing ImmuneRACE study (first 160 participants) plus 1,254 subjects from 6 global collaborators. Deeply sampled blood TCRbeta repertoires from subjects exposed to, actively infected with, or recovered from COVID-19 were included in the dataset. Where available, HLA class I and class II types were obtained from metadata supplied by the sample provider rather than from assay-based typing. The repertoires were released in a freely available public database meant as a resource for research on the immune response to SARS-CoV-2. The prospective study material was composed of cDNA or gDNA derived from T cells, B-cell-depleted T cells, or PBMCs. Overall study results and their limits: The quantity of clinical and demographic metadata differed by source and by participant and was supplied without curation.

The germline V and J ends show losses of 4 bases and 0 bases respectively, and no gene match explains 1 base of the junction. CDR1 and CDR2 (SGHNT, YENEEA) derive from the germline V gene. Its CDR3 holds 15 amino acids, cysteine through phenylalanine. The entry retains the CDR3 DNA only, 45 bases that are in frame from base 1. Each collaborating institution followed its own protocols to collect whole blood in K2EDTA tubes. Collaborator samples were shipped for TCRbeta analysis as frozen whole blood, isolated PBMCs, or DNA extracted from either sample type. As to this clone: Its binding antigen is unknown. No base qualities exist here, and no much larger clone lies one base off it.

TCRbeta CDR3 regions were amplified from genomic DNA using the immunoSEQ Assay, a bias-controlled multiplex PCR. The study's own analysis went as follows. The number of nucleated cells in each sample was estimated from the amplification of reference gene primers within the assay. To quantify the absolute abundance of each unique TCRbeta CDR3 rearrangement, sequence reads were collapsed and filtered. For each sample, productive Simpson clonality was calculated as the square root of Simpson's diversity index over productive rearrangements. As stored in TCRdb, this immuneACCESS dataset retains in-frame rearrangements with V and J assigned. A fraction of the clones does not appear; measured against another copy, unresolved V genes explain less than half of the discrepancy, and the remainder lacks a known reason. V and J calls plus clone size are reproduced from that table; the DNA served to infer D and trimming. The sample records about 100,000 clones, 85% of which are singletons. About an eighth of the sample is in the top ten clones.

The clonotype was recovered from a man in his fifties with active or convalescent COVID-19. The chain was built from TRBV11-3 and TRBJ2-1, with 9 central nucleotides matching TRBD1. The specimen sequenced was peripheral blood. The DNA sequence follows: TGTGCCAGCAGCTGGGACAGGGACTCCTACAATGAGCAGTTCTTC. This translates into CASSWDRDSYNEQFF.